This T cell receptor beta chain stems from a study of control samples from healthy donors and cancer patients. The table lists this clone with a few counts. TCRdb's copy holds only in-frame clones and misses some; the assay was immunoSEQ multiplex PCR. Counted here are roughly 120,000 clones, around 91% occurring once; the ten biggest clones make up 1.1%. Sample: PBMCs. The receptor comes from a woman aged 45-60 years with colorectal cancer.

CDR3 protein: CAISEGGHGTDTQYF. In DNA form, the CDR3 reads TGTGCCATCAGTGAGGGGGGGCACGGTACAGATACGCAGTATTTT. The chain joins TRBV10-3 to TRBJ2-3; possibly TRBD1 or TRBD2 for D (6 bases each). CDR3 length: 15 residues. Germline assignment: CDR1 ENHRY and CDR2 SYGVKD. V lost 2 bases to trimming and J lost 3 bases, with 12 bases between them.